The sequence of this TCR beta chain was determined in a study of cytotoxic CD8 clonotypes in ibrutinib-treated CLL. Germline-derived CDR1 and CDR2 are SGHRS and YFSETQ. The CDR3 loop spans 17 amino acids. V lost 1 base and J lost 4, with 17 bases in between. This clone was recorded only once. Repertoires were generated with immunoSEQ multiplex PCR, while TCRdb's copy carries only in-frame clones and drops some. The sample holds some 140,000 clones, around 90% seen once. The V and J genes are TRBV5-1 and TRBJ1-4; tentatively, D is TRBD1 (6 bases). This sample comprised PBMCs, obtained after 12 months of ibrutinib treatment. This TCR was recovered from a human donor with chronic lymphocytic leukemia. This CDR3 is CASSLTGHSGGNEKLFF. The CDR3 bases are TGCGCCAGCAGCTTGACAGGGCACTCGGGTGGTAATGAAAAACTGTTTTTT.